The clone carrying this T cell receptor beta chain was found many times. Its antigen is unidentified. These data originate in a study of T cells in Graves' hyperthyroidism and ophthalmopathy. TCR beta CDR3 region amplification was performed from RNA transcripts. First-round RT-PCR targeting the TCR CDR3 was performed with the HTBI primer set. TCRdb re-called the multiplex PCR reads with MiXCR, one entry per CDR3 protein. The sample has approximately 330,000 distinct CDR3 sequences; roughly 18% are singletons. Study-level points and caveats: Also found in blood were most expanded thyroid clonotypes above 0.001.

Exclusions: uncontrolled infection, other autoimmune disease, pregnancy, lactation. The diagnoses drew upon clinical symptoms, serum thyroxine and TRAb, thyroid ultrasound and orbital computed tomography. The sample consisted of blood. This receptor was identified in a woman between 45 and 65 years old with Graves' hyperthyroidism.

The CDR3 DNA follows: TGTGCCAGCAGCGAGAACATTGGCGATCTCAAGACCCAGTACTTC. This encodes CASSENIGDLKTQYF. The chain recombines TRBV28 with TRBJ2-5; D unclear. The CDR3 runs to 15 residues. Germline values: CDR1 MDHEN, CDR2 SYDVKM. The V end lost 6 bases, the J end lost 6 bases, and 20 bases lay between the germline ends. The whole variable domain, remainder taken from reference TRBV28 and TRBJ2-5, is DVKVTQSSRYLVKRTGEKVFLECVQDMDHENMFWYRQDPGLGLRLIYFSYDVKMKEKGDIPEGYSVSREKKERFSLILESASTNQTSMYLCASSENIGDLKTQYFGPGTRLLVL.